This T cell receptor (beta chain) was recovered during a study of beta chain features in type 1 diabetes. Sequencing targeted expressed TCRB transcripts, as all isolated RNA had been reverse transcribed. Produced via immunoSEQ multiplex PCR; TCRdb's table is partial and in-frame only. The sample has 810,000 or so clones; roughly 16% are singletons. For this clone: No antigen is known for it.

The CDR3 is made up of 15 amino acids. Deletions cut 2 bases from V and 5 bases from J, with 15 bases between. CDR1 is SGHTA and CDR2 is FQGNSA in the germline V gene. Study-level results: Patients and controls would share equally any PCR tilt toward shorter templates.

Source material: naive CD4+ T cells from blood. The sequence was collected from a woman aged 18 to 35 in good health. The chain links TRBV7-2 to TRBJ2-5, with D unresolved. CDR3 loop: CASSLRPILRETQYF. CDR3 bases: TGTGCCAGCAGCTTAAGACCGATCCTGAGGGAGACCCAGTACTTC.